This passage covers 18 T cell receptor beta chains from one sample sequenced in a study of T cell responses to AZD1222 COVID-19 vaccine. This table comes from immunoSEQ multiplex PCR, and its TCRdb copy is limited to in-frame clones, with some not included. The sample carries under 150,000 clones, around 80% recorded once. The material was peripheral blood, obtained 28 days after the second AZD1222 dose. Every receptor here comes from an adult who received the AZD1222 COVID-19 vaccine.

The chain couples TRBV7-9 to TRBJ2-7; 10 nucleotides agree with TRBD1. CDR3 length: 15 amino acids. Germline V CDR1 and CDR2: SEHNR, FQNEAQ (reference sequence). With 1 base clipped from V and 4 bases from J, the junction kept 4 bases outside the gene matches. For the CDR3, the DNA is TGTGCCAGCAGCTTAGTGGGACAGGGGAAATACGAGCAGTACTTC. It translates to CASSLVGQGKYEQYF.

J is TRBJ2-5 and V is TRBV11-3; possibly TRBD2 for D (6 bases). This CDR3 region has 14 residues. V was clipped by 0 bases and J by 4 bases, with 9 bases between them. Germline values: CDR1 SGHNT, CDR2 YENEEA. The CDR3 DNA is TGTGCCAGCAGCTTAGATCAGCGGGTAGAGACCCAGTACTTC. This gives the protein CASSLDQRVETQYF.

The chain carries TRBV2 and TRBJ2-2, with 8 bases lining up with TRBD1. CDR3 length: 14 residues. Germline V lookup: CDR1 SNHLY, CDR2 FYNNEI. Trimming cost V 3 bases and J 5 bases; bases outside gene matches: 2. The CDR3 bases are TGTGCCAGCAGTGACAGGGGGCGAACCGGGGAGCTGTTTTTT. The encoded protein is CASSDRGRTGELFF.

The chain recombines TRBV7-2 with TRBJ1-1, with 11 bases lining up with TRBD1. V shed 1 base and J 1 base; nucleotides not matched to a gene: 8. Germline values: CDR1 SGHTA, CDR2 FQGNSA. The CDR3 length is 18 residues. The CDR3 nucleotides are TGTGCCAGCAGCTTAGGAGGGACAGGGGGGCGGGAGAACACTGAAGCTTTCTTT. It yields the protein CASSLGGTGGRENTEAFF.

The chain has TRBV30 and TRBJ2-2; D is unclear. Between the trimmed V and J ends, which lost 1 base and 9 bases, there was a span of 12 bases. Germline V lookup: CDR1 GTSNPN, CDR2 SVGIG (reference sequence). The CDR3 sequence is 13 residues long. Written as DNA, the CDR3 is TGTGCCTGGAGTGAGGCTGATCGCTGGGAGCTGTTTTTT. Translating gives CAWSEADRWELFF.

This clone has just one count. V usage is TRBV7-2 and J usage is TRBJ1-2; no reliable D call. CDR1 and CDR2 from the germline V gene are SGHTA and FQGNSA. The CDR3 length is 15 residues. Trimming removed 5 bases from V and 3 bases from J, with 16 bases in between. CDR3 sequence reads: CASSLTQTGDYGYTF. Here the CDR3 DNA reads TGTGCCAGCAGCCTGACCCAGACGGGCGACTATGGCTACACCTTC.

V is TRBV7-3 and J is TRBJ2-1; the D is unclear. V dropped 3 bases and J dropped 6 bases, with 9 bases sitting between them. CDR3 length equals 13 residues. Germline V gene lookup returns CDR1 SGHTA and CDR2 FQGTGA. For the CDR3, the DNA is TGTGCCAGCAGCTTGGGGTCCGGCAATGAGCAGTTCTTC. Amino acid sequence: CASSLGSGNEQFF.

The chain has TRBV28 and TRBJ2-1; 7 nucleotides line up with TRBD2. The CDR3 consists of 15 residues. Per germline, CDR1 MDHEN and CDR2 SYDVKM. Unmatched junction bases numbered 4, after V lost 2 bases and J lost 3 bases. Here the CDR3 DNA reads TGTGCCAGCAGTTTAGCGGGGGACTACTACAATGAGCAGTTCTTC. It translates to CASSLAGDYYNEQFF.

The CDR3 sequence: CASSIRYGQKNNYGYTF. CDR3 DNA: TGTGCCAGTAGTATTCGTTACGGGCAGAAAAACAACTATGGCTACACCTTC. The gene calls are TRBV19 and TRBJ1-2, with no clear D. V lost 3 bases and J 2 bases, leaving 19 bases between the germline ends. CDR3 length: 17 residues. Germline V CDR1 and CDR2: LNHDA, SQIVND (reference sequence).

This clone was observed a single time. The chain recombines TRBV27 with TRBJ1-2; D is uncertain. There are 14 residues in the CDR3. Germline assignment: CDR1 MNHEY and CDR2 SMNVEV (reference sequence). V was pared by 0 bases and J by 3 bases, with 8 bases between. In nucleotides, the CDR3 is TGTGCCAGCAGTTTATCGAGAGGGTACTATGGCTACACCTTC. As protein: CASSLSRGYYGYTF.

V gene TRBV3-1 (or the pseudogene TRBV3-2) combines with J gene TRBJ1-5; no firm D call. From germline, CDR1 is LGHDT and CDR2 YNNKEL (reference sequence). This CDR3 comprises 12 residues. With 2 bases removed from V and 5 bases from J, the gap between germline ends came to 4 bases. CDR3 in amino acids: CASSQLHQPQHF. The CDR3, as DNA: TGTGCCAGCAGCCAACTCCATCAGCCCCAGCATTTT.

The chain has TRBV10-3 and TRBJ2-1; 9 nucleotides line up with TRBD2. The CDR3 has 16 residues. J gave up 7 bases and V 2 bases, and 9 bases lay outside the gene matches. CDR1 and CDR2 from the germline V gene are ENHRY and SYGVKD. The DNA of the CDR3 is TGTGCCATCAGTGAGATAACTAGCGGGCAGGGGAATGAGCAGTTCTTC. It specifies CAISEITSGQGNEQFF.

The chain is built from TRBV6-6 and TRBJ1-4, with D possibly matching TRBD1 (5 bases). CDR1 is MNHNY and CDR2 is SVGAGI in the germline V gene (reference sequence). This CDR3 comprises 13 residues. The V end lost 6 bases, the J end lost 4 bases, and 9 bases lay between the germline ends. The CDR3 nucleotides are TGTGCCAGCAGGGGACCGATTAATGAAAAACTGTTTTTT. This gives the protein CASRGPINEKLFF.

The chain couples TRBV6-1 to TRBJ1-5; TRBD1 is a possible D gene (5 bases). V was clipped by 1 base and J by 7 bases, with 11 bases between them. The CDR3 loop spans 14 amino acids. The germline V gene encodes CDR1 MNHNS and CDR2 SASEGT. The CDR3 protein is CASSEVGGVQPQHF. The CDR3 DNA follows: TGTGCCAGCAGTGAAGTAGGAGGGGTCCAGCCCCAGCATTTT.

The rearrangement uses TRBV9 and TRBJ1-1, with D hard to call. The germline V gene encodes CDR1 SGDLS and CDR2 YYNGEE. The CDR3 contains 13 residues. V dropped 0 bases and J dropped 1 base, with 4 bases sitting between them. Here the CDR3 reads CASSVGPNTEAFF. The CDR3 region has the DNA TGTGCCAGCAGCGTAGGCCCGAACACTGAAGCTTTCTTT.

The genes are TRBV7-2 and TRBJ2-7, with D unresolved. Trimming removed 1 base from V and 1 base from J, with 14 bases in between. There are 16 residues in the CDR3. Germline V gene lookup returns CDR1 SGHTA and CDR2 FQGNSA. CDR3 in DNA: TGTGCCAGCAGCTTAGATTTGGTGTCAGCATCCTACGAGCAGTACTTC. It translates to CASSLDLVSASYEQYF.

V usage is TRBV28 and J usage is TRBJ1-3, with D hard to call. The CDR3 has 15 residues. V lost 5 bases and J 4 bases, leaving 15 bases between the germline ends. Germline values: CDR1 MDHEN, CDR2 SYDVKM. The CDR3 nucleotides read TGTGCCAGCAGTCCTCCCCGGCGGTCCGGAAACACCATATATTTT. Protein sequence: CASSPPRRSGNTIYF.

The chain combines TRBV3-1 (or the pseudogene TRBV3-2) with TRBJ1-6; D is perhaps TRBD1 (6 bases). Germline V lookup: CDR1 LGHDT, CDR2 YNNKEL (reference sequence). The CDR3 totals 15 residues. Trimming pared 1 base from V and 7 bases from J, leaving 11 bases between. The CDR3 is CASSQARGGNSPLHF. CDR3 nucleotides: TGTGCCAGCAGCCAAGCTCGCGGGGGCAATTCACCCCTCCACTTT.